Presented here are 15 T cell receptor beta chains from one specimen sequenced in a study of human T cells and chemical hapten exposure. The time point here: patch test 3, about 24 weeks after DPC sensitization. Treatment: therapeutic diphenylcyclopropenone sensitization with weekly scalp DPC. TCRdb fed the RACE reads into MiXCR, producing one record per CDR3 protein. The sample has 120,000 or so distinct CDR3 sequences, around 11% seen once. The input for sequencing was whole blood, taken in connection with sensitization to the hapten diphenylcyclopropenone (DPC). These receptors all come from a woman aged 45 to 65 with alopecia areata. Some clones in this sample may be carry-over from other donors' samples.

The chain is built from TRBV29-1 and TRBJ1-4; 10 bases are a match to TRBD1. V was pared by 7 bases and J by 7 bases, with 6 bases of the junction left unmatched. The CDR3 runs 13 residues. Germline V gene lookup returns CDR1 SQVTM and CDR2 ANQGSEA. The CDR3 loop reads CSALTGGVEKLFF. The CDR3 nucleotides read TGCAGCGCCCTGACAGGGGGCGTTGAAAAACTGTTTTTT. Complete variable domain (other parts from reference TRBV29-1 and TRBJ1-4): SAVISQKPSRDICQRGTSLTIQCQVDSQVTMMFWYRQQPGQSLTLIATANQGSEATYESGFVIDKFPISRPNLTFSTLTVSNMSPEDSSIYLCSALTGGVEKLFFGSGTQLSVL.

The chain couples TRBV19 to TRBJ2-1; 9 bases are a match to TRBD2. CDR1 and CDR2 (germline): LNHDA, SQIVND (reference sequence). Unmatched junction bases numbered 8, after V lost 3 bases and J lost 5 bases. This CDR3 is built from 16 residues. Here the CDR3 reads CASSMGGGRVNNEQFF. The CDR3, as DNA: TGTGCCAGTAGTATGGGTGGCGGGAGGGTGAACAATGAGCAGTTCTTC. The variable domain in full, with the rest retrieved from reference TRBV19 and TRBJ2-1, is DGGITQSPKYLFRKEGQNVTLSCEQNLNHDAMYWYRQDPGQGLRLIYYSQIVNDFQKGDIAEGYSVSREKKESFPLTVTSAQKNPTAFYLCASSMGGGRVNNEQFFGPGTRLTVL.

This clonotype was seen a few times. J is TRBJ1-2 and V is TRBV2, with a possible D match to TRBD1 (5 bases). In germline, CDR1 is SNHLY, CDR2 FYNNEI. V dropped 7 bases and J dropped 2 bases, with 11 bases sitting between them. The CDR3 is 13 residues long. The chain's CDR3 is CASMGRLNYGYTF. As DNA, the CDR3 is TGTGCCAGCATGGGACGTCTCAACTATGGCTACACCTTC.

The rearrangement links TRBV27 to TRBJ1-5, with D tentatively TRBD1 (6 bases). The CDR3 is made up of 15 amino acids. Trimming removed 4 bases at V and 2 bases at J, with 12 bases between. Looked up from germline, CDR1 is MNHEY and CDR2 is SMNVEV (reference sequence). CDR3 nucleotide sequence: TGTGCCAGCAGTTCTGGGGGGGCTGGCAATCAGCCCCAGCATTTT. It is translated as CASSSGGAGNQPQHF.

The chain links TRBV28 to TRBJ2-3; 9 bases agree with TRBD2. The trim removed 5 bases at V and 1 base at J, leaving 4 bases unmatched. Germline CDR1 MDHEN, CDR2 SYDVKM. This CDR3 has 15 amino acids. The CDR3 nucleotides read TGTGCCAGCAGTGATAGGACTAGCGGCACAGATACGCAGTATTTT. Translated, it gives CASSDRTSGTDTQYF.

The V gene is TRBV9, the J gene TRBJ2-5; D gene unclear. Trimming shortened V by 3 bases and J by 5 bases, and 8 bases separated the two germline ends. The CDR3 spans 12 residues. Germline loops: CDR1 SGDLS, CDR2 YYNGEE. The CDR3: CASSAASETQYF. In DNA form, the CDR3 reads TGTGCCAGCAGCGCCGCATCGGAGACCCAGTACTTC.

This chain connects TRBV3-1 to TRBJ1-1; TRBD1 aligns across 9 bases. The V segment lost 1 base and the J segment 11 bases; nucleotides outside the gene matches: 5. Germline assignment: CDR1 LGHDT and CDR2 YNNKEL (reference sequence). The CDR3 loop spans 13 amino acids. The CDR3 DNA reads TGTGCCAGCAGCCAAGGTAGGGACAGGGAGGCTTTCTTT. This sequence encodes CASSQGRDREAFF. Based on the CDR3 plus reference TRBV3-1 and TRBJ1-1, the full variable domain is DTAVSQTPKYLVTQMGNDKSIKCEQNLGHDTMYWYKQDSKKFLKIMFSYNNKELIINETVPNRFSPKSPDKAHLNLHINSLELGDSAVYFCASSQGRDREAFFGQGTRLTVV.

There are a few counts of this clonotype. The chain couples TRBV7-2 to TRBJ1-6, with 9 bases aligning to TRBD1. V lost 4 bases and J lost 7; bases outside the gene matches: 8. This CDR3 comprises 16 residues. Germline V gene data show CDR1 as SGHTA and CDR2 as FQGNSA. The DNA of the CDR3 is TGTGCCAGCAGCTCGCGAGGGACAGGGAGGAATTCACCCCTCCACTTT. Its translation is CASSSRGTGRNSPLHF.

The chain carries TRBV6-6 and TRBJ1-4; TRBD1 matches 7 bases. The germline V gene has CDR1 MNHNY and CDR2 SVGAGI (reference sequence). The V segment lost 8 bases and the J segment 8 bases; nucleotides outside the gene matches: 8. CDR3 length equals 13 residues. The CDR3 sequence is CASLRQGGEKLFF. The DNA of the CDR3 is TGTGCCAGCCTCCGGCAGGGGGGGGAAAAACTGTTTTTT.

The chain combines TRBV5-1 with TRBJ1-6, with 9 positions matching TRBD1. V trimming: 0 bases; J trimming: 1 base; junction bases outside the gene matches: 11. This CDR3 is built from 20 residues. The germline V gene encodes CDR1 SGHRS and CDR2 YFSETQ. This CDR3 is CASSLEGGTGGRSYNSPLHF. The CDR3 DNA is TGCGCCAGCAGCTTGGAAGGAGGAACAGGGGGCAGGTCCTATAATTCACCCCTCCACTTT. The variable domain in full, completed from reference TRBV5-1 and TRBJ1-6, reads KAGVTQTPRYLIKTRGQQVTLSCSPISGHRSVSWYQQTPGQGLQFLFEYFSETQRNKGNFPGRFSGRQFSNSRSEMNVSTLELGDSALYLCASSLEGGTGGRSYNSPLHFGNGTRLTVT.

This clonotype occurred many times. The V and J genes are TRBV21-1 and TRBJ2-7; TRBD2 is the table's D call and was not checked against the DNA. TRBV21-1 is classified as a pseudogene. The CDR3 covers 15 residues. The CDR3 spells CASSPQSGLSYEQYF. The CDR3 nucleotides read TGTGCCAGCAGCCCTCAATCGGGACTATCCTACGAGCAGTACTTC.

CDR3: CASSEGGLSYEQYF. DNA of the CDR3: TGTGCCAGCAGTGAAGGGGGACTCAGCTACGAGCAGTACTTC. The chain employs TRBV2 and TRBJ2-7; D perhaps matches TRBD2 (6 bases). The CDR3 has 14 residues. With 1 base removed from V and 3 bases from J, the gap between germline ends came to 10 bases. The germline CDR1 and CDR2 sequences are SNHLY and FYNNEI. Combining the CDR3 with reference TRBV2 and TRBJ2-7 gives the whole variable domain EPEVTQTPSHQVTQMGQEVILRCVPISNHLYFYWYRQILGQKVEFLVSFYNNEISEKSEIFDDQFSVERPDGSNFTLKIRSTKLEDSAMYFCASSEGGLSYEQYFGPGTRLTVT.

The V gene is TRBV12-3 or TRBV12-4, the J gene TRBJ2-1, with 7 bases matching TRBD2. CDR3 length: 14 residues. J was trimmed by 7 bases and V by 1 base; bases with no gene match: 4. DNA of the CDR3: TGTGCCAGCAGTTTAGGACGGCGGGGGAATGAGCAGTTCTTC. Residues: CASSLGRRGNEQFF.

The sample holds a few counts of this clonotype. The chain links TRBV6-6 to TRBJ1-5; D not resolved. Trimming left V 6 bases short and J 2 bases short, with 11 bases between. Germline CDR1 reads MNHNY; CDR2 reads SVGAGI (reference sequence). This CDR3 spans 14 amino acids. The CDR3 DNA is TGTGCCAGCAGCCTCGGGCCCCGCAATCAGCCCCAGCATTTT. Translated: CASSLGPRNQPQHF.

This clonotype was found once. This CDR3 reads CSAKQRGGADTQYF. CDR3 in DNA: TGCAGTGCCAAACAGCGGGGGGGGGCAGATACGCAGTATTTT. The chain has TRBV20-1 and TRBJ2-3; 10 bases fit TRBD2. Germline CDR1 and CDR2: DFQATT and SNEGSKA (reference sequence). The CDR3 is 14 residues long. After removal of 6 bases from V and 4 bases from J, the junction contained 7 bases not matched to a gene.